The 8 T cell receptor beta chains in this list originate from one sample, sequenced in a study of T cells in Graves' hyperthyroidism and ophthalmopathy (dated by TCRdb to about 2019). Libraries came from multiplex PCR. Sequencer: Illumina HiSeq 2000. Amplification of TCR beta CDR3 regions was carried out from RNA transcripts. For the first round of RT-PCR on the TCR CDR3, the HTBI primer set was used together with the Qiagen OneStep RT-PCR kit. TCRdb reanalyzed the raw reads on its own, using fastp at Q25 for trimming and MiXCR for clone calling, and kept in-frame beta chains. Rows are combined by CDR3 protein, so each entry shows the most common genes and DNA. In all, the sample holds approximately 740,000 distinct CDR3 sequences, and about 15% of those were seen once. The top ten constitute about 9.4% of the sample. Sequences were obtained from blood. These receptors were taken from a woman younger than 30 with Graves' hyperthyroidism.

The chain joins TRBV19 to TRBJ1-2; possible D gene TRBD1, 6 bases. Trimming removed 7 bases from V and 8 bases from J, with 17 bases in between. The CDR3 covers 13 residues. Germline V gene lookup returns CDR1 LNHDA and CDR2 SQIVND (reference sequence). The CDR3, as DNA: TGTGCCAGTAACAAATTAACAGGGAGCGGCTACACCTTC. This sequence encodes CASNKLTGSGYTF. The variable domain in full, with the rest retrieved from reference TRBV19 and TRBJ1-2, is DGGITQSPKYLFRKEGQNVTLSCEQNLNHDAMYWYRQDPGQGLRLIYYSQIVNDFQKGDIAEGYSVSREKKESFPLTVTSAQKNPTAFYLCASNKLTGSGYTFGSGTRLTVV.

Only a few counts were recorded for this clonotype. The genes are TRBV9 and TRBJ2-3; D might be TRBD2 (5 bases). Trimming left V 0 bases short and J 6 bases short, with 20 bases between. This CDR3 has 17 amino acids. Germline V gives CDR1 SGDLS, CDR2 YYNGEE. The DNA for the CDR3 is TGTGCCAGCAGCGTAGGGATTAGCGCCCCGACGGACGATACGCAGTATTTT. Its translation is CASSVGISAPTDDTQYF.

In its sample, this clonotype was seen many times. The J gene is TRBJ2-1, the V gene TRBV28; 12 bases are shared with TRBD2. In germline, CDR1 is MDHEN, CDR2 SYDVKM. The length of the CDR3 is 16 residues. V gave up 5 bases and J gave up 6 bases; unmatched junction bases: 8. CDR3 in DNA: TGTGCCAGCAGTCCCCGACTAGCGGGAGCTGTCAATGAGCAGTTCTTC. This translates into CASSPRLAGAVNEQFF.

This clonotype has ten or more counts. The chain uses TRBV5-1 and TRBJ2-1; TRBD2 might be the D (5 bases). V was trimmed by 3 bases and J by 5 bases, leaving 12 bases between them. This CDR3 contains 14 residues. The germline V gene encodes CDR1 SGHRS and CDR2 YFSETQ. The CDR3 protein is CASSWSSQDNEQFF. CDR3 bases: TGCGCCAGCAGCTGGTCTAGCCAGGACAATGAGCAGTTCTTC.

In its sample, this clonotype was seen many times. The chain combines TRBV20-1 with TRBJ2-1; 9 bases line up with TRBD2. Germline V gives CDR1 DFQATT, CDR2 SNEGSKA (reference sequence). The CDR3 contains 14 residues. V lost 0 bases, J lost 7 bases, and 4 bases stayed unmatched. The CDR3 DNA is TGCAGTGCTAGAGATCGCAGCGGGAGGAATGAGCAGTTCTTC. It encodes CSARDRSGRNEQFF.

The CDR3 sequence is CAWSAITGGIPTEGQYF. The CDR3 DNA sequence: TGTGCCTGGAGCGCGATAACAGGGGGCATCCCTACCGAGGGGCAGTATTTT. This rearrangement joins TRBV30 to TRBJ2-3; TRBD1 agrees at 9 bases. The CDR3 totals 17 residues. Germline CDR1 and CDR2: GTSNPN and SVGIG (reference sequence). V dropped 3 bases and J dropped 11; count of bases not matched to a gene: 21.

The CDR3 spells CASSQVSGGTTEAFF. As DNA, the CDR3 is TGCGCCAGCAGCCAAGTCTCAGGGGGCACCACTGAAGCTTTCTTT. The genes are TRBV4-1 and TRBJ1-1; 8 nucleotides line up with TRBD1. Unmatched junction bases numbered 5, after V lost 1 base and J lost 4 bases. This CDR3 has 15 residues. Germline V gene sequence: CDR1 MGHRA, CDR2 YSYEKL.

This chain uses TRBV6-1 with TRBJ2-7, with a possible D match to TRBD2 (6 bases). The V gene lost 6 bases and the J gene lost 0 bases, with 12 bases spanning the gap. CDR3 length: 14 residues. From germline, CDR1 is MNHNS and CDR2 SASEGT. The CDR3 reads CASRRGISSYEQYF. CDR3 sequence (DNA): TGTGCCAGCAGGCGCGGGATTAGCTCCTACGAGCAGTACTTC.